One TCR beta chain is described in this entry. This table comes from immunoSEQ multiplex PCR, and its TCRdb copy is limited to in-frame clones, with some not included. Here the sample spans 100,000 to 150,000 clones, approximately 85% being singletons. The record originates from a study of blood T cell repertoires in COVID-19. Deletions cut 0 bases from V and 4 bases from J, with 14 bases between. Germline V gene sequence: CDR1 LNHNV, CDR2 YYDKDF (reference sequence). The CDR3 runs to 16 residues. The material sequenced was peripheral blood. The receptor was derived from a man aged 80 or over with active or convalescent COVID-19. The rearrangement links TRBV15 to TRBJ2-3, with TRBD2 as a possible D gene (5 bases). In DNA, the CDR3 is TGTGCCACCAGCAGAGACCCACGGGGTTTAGCAGATACGCAGTATTTT. Its protein product is CATSRDPRGLADTQYF. The entire variable domain, with the rest obtained from reference TRBV15 and TRBJ2-3, is as follows: DAMVIQNPRYQVTQFGKPVTLSCSQTLNHNVMYWYQQKSSQAPKLLFHYYDKDFNNEADTPDNFQSRRPNTSFCFLDIRSPGLGDTAMYLCATSRDPRGLADTQYFGPGTRLTVL.